This T cell receptor beta chain derives from a study (dated by TCRdb to between 2014 and 2017). Study-wide context: Whether tumor-infiltrating Tregs in breast cancer are recruited from blood Tregs or converted in situ from other CD4+ T cell subsets was tested. General conclusions and limits of the study: The validation in the larger cohort was limited to a single TCR beta V-J rearrangement instead of whole repertoires. Tumor-infiltrating Treg TCR alpha and beta sequences overlapped most with tumor naive CD4+ T cells, then with blood naive CD4+ T cells. In terms of TCR gene usage, tumor memory CD4+ T cells clustered together with blood and lymph node memory CD4+ cells, as well as with lymph node naive CD4+ cells.

Amplification of full-length TCR variable regions was done by 5' RACE PCR using constant-region reverse primers, and this step was followed by semi-nested PCR with Nested Universal Primer A. Using the ReliaPrep RNA Cell Miniprep System, total RNA was extracted, and the SMARTer RACE 5'/3' Kit was then used to reverse transcribe the RNA into 5'RACE-ready cDNA. Multiplex adaptors were used to barcode the full-length TCR alpha and beta libraries, which were then sequenced on an Illumina MiSeq. Processing in the source paper ran as follows. For each of nine subset-tissue groups, sequencing data from the five patients were pooled, and the groups were compared by unsupervised clustering of TCR gene usage. The Morisita-Horn index was used to calculate repertoire similarity, with shared sequences weighted by how much each contributed to each repertoire. TCRdb's own reprocessing of the public reads used fastp at Q25 and MiXCR and kept productive beta chains. When rows share a CDR3 protein, they turn into one entry using the most common DNA and genes. It is TCRdb's table, rather than the study itself, that gives the V and J calls and clone size. The sample table records roughly 64,000 distinct CDR3 sequences; about 20% of these occur just once. The ten largest clones capture about 3% of the sample.

CD4+CD45RO+CD25- cells were isolated as memory CD4+ T cells. Tregs, naive and memory CD4+ T cells from tumor, blood and ipsilateral draining lymph nodes of roughly 5 breast cancer patients underwent full-length TCR alpha and beta sequencing. Tumor tissue, along with lymph nodes from ipsilateral axillary dissection, was perfused with PBS, minced, and then digested using collagenase I and hyaluronidase. Mononuclear cells from lymph nodes or approximately 50 ml of peripheral blood were isolated by Ficoll density gradient centrifugation. A purity exceeding 90% was confirmed by FACS for the sorted cell populations. Comment on this clonotype: What antigen it recognizes has not been identified. No clone much larger than this one lies a single base away; base qualities are absent.

The sample consisted of memory CD4+ T cells sorted from a lymph node. Explained via the paper, the cell subset or site label denotes: memory CD4+ T cells, CD4+CD45RO+CD25-. The clonotype comes from a female donor with breast cancer.

The bases are TGTGCCAGCAGCTCGCCGACTAGCGGGAGGGCCAATGAGCAGTTCTTC. The resulting protein is CASSSPTSGRANEQFF. The V gene is TRBV5-4 and the J gene is TRBJ2-1, and 14 junction bases match TRBD2. From cysteine to phenylalanine, the CDR3 is 16 amino acids long. This entry keeps only the CDR3 DNA: 48 bases, framed from base 1. Relative to germline, V is missing 3 bases and J is missing 6 bases, with 5 bases of the junction outside any gene match. CDR1 and CDR2 (SGHNT, YYREEE) derive from the germline V gene (reference sequence).